This T cell receptor (beta chain) was captured by sequencing in a study of regulatory T cells in long-lasting Graves disease. This clonotype was observed a single time. Time point meaning: newly diagnosed GD, antithyroid drugs for less than 3 months. The TCR library was made from RNA extracted from PBMCs. TCR beta libraries were built with iRepertoire HTBI primers and Arm-PCR of CDR3 regions. TCRdb ran MiXCR on the multiplex PCR reads and lists one entry per CDR3 protein. The table has roughly 350,000 distinct CDR3 sequences, 15% to 20% seen once. There are 13 residues in the CDR3. V was pared by 2 bases and J by 5 bases, with 6 bases between. Germline assignment: CDR1 LNHNV and CDR2 YYDKDF (reference sequence). This sample also appeared in a second study, on T cells in Graves' hyperthyroidism and ophthalmopathy.

The receptor's source is a man aged 35 to 55 with Graves disease. J is TRBJ1-4 and V is TRBV15; D is unclear. This specimen was peripheral blood mononuclear cells (PBMCs), taken at new diagnosis, from a patient treated with antithyroid drugs. This chain's CDR3 is CATSRTINEKLFF. For the CDR3, the DNA is TGTGCCACCAGCAGAACCATAAATGAAAAACTGTTTTTT.